This is a list of T cell receptor beta chains from one sample in a study of metastatic and nonmetastatic thyroid tumors. Through MiXCR, TCRdb re-clonotyped the PCR reads. The data show 6,500 to 8,500 clones, roughly 24% seen once. The sample consisted of tumor tissue. Receptors were obtained from a female donor with papillary thyroid cancer or a benign thyroid nodule (not recorded which). Some clones in this sample may be carry-over from other donors' samples. Each CDR3 is given with its conserved first and last residue. D genes are given only for firm matches. For some rows the clone size is stated as once, few or many, or as a class when expanded; others skip it.

clone size: medium-sized
J gene: TRBJ2-1
D gene: TRBD2
V gene: TRBV6-6
CDR3 DNA: TGTGCCAGCAGTTACATGGGGGGGAACGATGAGCAGTTCTTC
CDR3 protein: CASSYMGGNDEQFF

clone size: many
J gene: TRBJ2-3
D gene: NA
V gene: TRBV9
CDR3 DNA: TGTGCCAGCAGCCCCACAGGAGGGGCGGATACGCAGTATTTT
CDR3 protein: CASSPTGGADTQYF

clone size: NA
J gene: TRBJ2-7
D gene: NA
V gene: TRBV5-6
CDR3 DNA: TGTGCCAGCAACCCCATAGCGAGCAACGAGCGATACTTC
CDR3 protein: CASNPIASNERYF

clone size: NA
J gene: TRBJ1-3
D gene: NA
V gene: TRBV20-1
CDR3 DNA: TGCAGTGCTACCCCCACCTCTCTTGAGTCTGGAAACACCATATATTTT
CDR3 protein: CSATPTSLESGNTIYF

clone size: once
J gene: TRBJ2-2
D gene: NA
V gene: TRBV5-1
CDR3 DNA: TGCGCCAGCAGCTTGATTGAGGTTACCGGGGAGCTGTTTTTT
CDR3 protein: CASSLIEVTGELFF

clone size: NA
J gene: TRBJ1-4
D gene: TRBD1
V gene: TRBV6-1
CDR3 DNA: TGTGCCAGCAGATCGGCCCTCGGGACAGGGGAACTCGGGGGTGAAAAACTGTTTTTT
CDR3 protein: CASRSALGTGELGGEKLFF

clone size: many
J gene: TRBJ1-1
D gene: NA
V gene: TRBV20-1
CDR3 DNA: TGCAGTGCTAGGGAGGGCGGGAGGACTGAAGCTTTCTTT
CDR3 protein: CSAREGGRTEAFF

clone size: medium-sized
J gene: TRBJ1-3
D gene: NA
V gene: TRBV7-3
CDR3 DNA: TGTGCCAGCAGCATTGAGGGGGGAGGTGGAAACACCATATATTTT
CDR3 protein: CASSIEGGGGNTIYF

clone size: medium-sized
J gene: TRBJ1-4
D gene: NA
V gene: TRBV28
CDR3 DNA: TGTGCCAGCAGTTTTTTGAATGAAAAACTGTTTTTT
CDR3 protein: CASSFLNEKLFF

clone size: NA
J gene: TRBJ2-5
D gene: NA
V gene: TRBV7-9
CDR3 DNA: TGTGCCAGCAGCTTGAGCAGCGAACTACAAGAGACCCAATACTTC
CDR3 protein: CASSLSSELQETQYF

clone size: NA
J gene: TRBJ2-7
D gene: NA
V gene: TRBV2
CDR3 DNA: TGTGCCAGCAGGCTCACAGGGTTCGTATTTTACGAGCAGTACTTC
CDR3 protein: CASRLTGFVFYEQYF

clone size: few
J gene: TRBJ2-1
D gene: TRBD2
V gene: TRBV20-1
CDR3 DNA: TGCAGTGCGGGTATCAGGGCTAGCGGGATGGATGAGCAGTTCTTC
CDR3 protein: CSAGIRASGMDEQFF

clone size: many
J gene: TRBJ1-4
D gene: NA
V gene: TRBV18
CDR3 DNA: TGTGCCAGCTCACCATCAGGCGGTGAAAAACTGTTTTTT
CDR3 protein: CASSPSGGEKLFF

clone size: few
J gene: TRBJ1-6
D gene: NA
V gene: TRBV6-1
CDR3 DNA: TGTGCCAGCAGGAAAGAGGGGAGTTCACCCCTCCACTTT
CDR3 protein: CASRKEGSSPLHF

clone size: medium-sized
J gene: TRBJ2-1
D gene: NA
V gene: TRBV20-1
CDR3 DNA: TGCAGTGCTAGAGATTACATCACTTACAATGAGCAGTTCTTC
CDR3 protein: CSARDYITYNEQFF

clone size: medium-sized
J gene: TRBJ1-2
D gene: TRBD1
V gene: TRBV20-1
CDR3 DNA: TGCAGTGCTCCTACATACGGACAGGATAACTATGGCTACACCTTC
CDR3 protein: CSAPTYGQDNYGYTF

clone size: NA
J gene: TRBJ2-1
D gene: TRBD2
V gene: TRBV20-1
CDR3 DNA: TGCAATGCTAGAGGGACTAGCGGCCAGGTCTACGAGCAGTTCTTC
CDR3 protein: CNARGTSGQVYEQFF

clone size: NA
J gene: TRBJ2-7
D gene: NA
V gene: TRBV11-3
CDR3 DNA: TGTGCCAGCAGCCAGTCAGGTACCTACGAGCAGTACTTC
CDR3 protein: CASSQSGTYEQYF

clone size: NA
J gene: TRBJ2-5
D gene: TRBD1
V gene: TRBV5-1
CDR3 DNA: TGCGCCAGCAACCCAGGGGGCGTGTTAGAGACCCAGTACTTC
CDR3 protein: CASNPGGVLETQYF